This T cell receptor (beta chain) was captured in a study of T cells after yellow fever vaccination (dated by TCRdb to between 2018 and 2021). A note on the overall study: The SMART-Seq v4 Ultra Low Input RNA kit was used to prepare libraries from fractions with low cell numbers. Blood samples were taken at several timepoints before and after primary and secondary immunization, and bulk PBMC replicates and cell subsets were isolated. Two healthy male donors, one aged 18 to 30 and one aged 30 to 40 years, made up the cohort. To follow T-cell clones before and after primary and booster YFV17D yellow fever vaccination, bulk TCR alpha and beta repertoires were sequenced over time.

CDR1 SGHTS and CDR2 YDEGEE are derived from the germline V gene. Between the V and J ends, shortened by 1 base and 3 bases respectively, the junction contains 10 bases. The CDR3 starts with the cysteine, ends with the phenylalanine, and has 14 residues. The DNA shown is the 42-base CDR3, in frame from base 1. This clonotype was observed many times. Its antigen remains unidentified. Base qualities are not recorded, but no much larger clone differs from it by a single base. Synthesis of TCR cDNA relied on 5'RACE template switching, a step that introduced a universal primer site along with unique molecular identifiers. Priming for cDNA synthesis came from both the TCR alpha and TCR beta constant segments. Libraries were amplified in two PCR steps, with sample barcodes and sequencing adapters added in the second step. Sequencing of libraries was done on Illumina HiSeq 2500 (2x100 bp) or NovaSeq (2x150 bp). Under the source paper's analysis protocol: MIGEC was used to demultiplex reads and collapse the reads into UMI consensus sequences, and MiXCR was used for V(D)J alignment. Vaccine-responding clonotypes were identified with edgeR using replicate PBMC samples, with FDR below 0.01 and a log2 fold change above 5 up to day 15 being required. Each bulk clonotype received a CD4 or CD8 identity based on whether the sequenced CD4 or CD8 repertoire contained that clonotype at higher abundance. Through fastp at Q25 and MiXCR, TCRdb rebuilt clones from the public reads, retaining in-frame beta chains. Every entry covers one CDR3 protein and lists the most common genes and DNA from its rows. The V and J calls and clone size come from TCRdb's table, not from the authors' own analysis. In all, the sample holds 100,000 to 150,000 distinct CDR3 sequences, and under 8% of those were seen once. The ten most abundant clones make up around 2.7% of the sample.

In the paper's terms, the treatment or condition label means: live attenuated yellow fever vaccine strain. PBMCs were isolated from peripheral blood using a standard Ficoll-Paque protocol. CD4 and CD8 T-cell fractions were isolated with Dynabeads CD4 and CD8 positive selection kits. TriZol was used to extract RNA from bulk PBMCs, from CD4 and CD8 fractions, and from dextramer-positive and dextramer-negative fractions. Study-wide conclusions, independent of this receptor: After the booster, most clones that had expanded after primary vaccination were detected again (almost 97% of CD4 and 70% to 90% of CD8), suggesting broad maintenance of memory. A small fraction of clonotypes appeared in both the CD4 and CD8 compartments, likely as a result of convergent recombination. The secondary T-cell response was found to be weaker but faster than the primary response, with a peak reached on day 5 rather than on day 15. Computational filtering was required because FACS-sorted repertoires could contain abundant contaminating clonotypes from the bulk population. The study included only a couple of donors, which limits how far the findings can be generalized.

The chain couples TRBV5-8 to TRBJ1-1, with a tentative D gene TRBD1 over 6 matching bases. Sequencing was performed on CD4+ T cells sorted from PBMCs, taken 10 days after the first yellow fever vaccination. The receptor was derived from a man aged 18-30 years who received the YFV17D yellow fever vaccine. The DNA sequence follows: TGTGCCAGCAGCTTGCCAGGGGAGTACACTGAAGCTTTCTTT. This translates into CASSLPGEYTEAFF.